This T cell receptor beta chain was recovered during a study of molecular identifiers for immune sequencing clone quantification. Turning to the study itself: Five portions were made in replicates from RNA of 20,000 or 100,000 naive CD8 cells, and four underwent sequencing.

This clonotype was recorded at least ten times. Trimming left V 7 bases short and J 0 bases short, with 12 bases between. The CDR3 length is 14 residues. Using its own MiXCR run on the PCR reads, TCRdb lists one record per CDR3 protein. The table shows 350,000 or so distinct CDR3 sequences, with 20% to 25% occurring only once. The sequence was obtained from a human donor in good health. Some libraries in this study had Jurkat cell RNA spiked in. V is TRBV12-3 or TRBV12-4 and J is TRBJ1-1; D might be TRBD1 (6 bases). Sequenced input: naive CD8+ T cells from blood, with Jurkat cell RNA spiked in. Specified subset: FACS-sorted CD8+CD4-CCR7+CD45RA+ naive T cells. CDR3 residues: CASKPDRLNTEAFF. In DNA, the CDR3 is TGTGCCAGCAAACCGGACAGACTGAACACTGAAGCTTTCTTT.